The sequence of this T cell receptor beta chain was determined in a study of blood T cell repertoires in COVID-19. The overall study: Samples representing acute and convalescent COVID-19 were sourced from the United States, Italy and Spain.

Sequencing was performed with immunoSEQ multiplex PCR; in TCRdb, only in-frame clones are kept and a portion is missing. The sample carries around 300,000 clones, approximately 92% recorded once. Looked up from germline, CDR1 is SGHRS and CDR2 is YFSETQ. CDR3 length equals 16 residues. V lost 4 bases to trimming and J lost 3 bases, with 17 bases between them. Participants, roughly 18 to 100 years old, spanned around 26 US areas. Membership in each cohort depended on participant-reported clinical history. Donors of Cohort 3 who recovered were those that had two negative PCRs, clearance, or symptom resolution.

This chain uses TRBV5-1 with TRBJ1-5, with a possible D match to TRBD1 (6 bases). The receptor was derived from a woman under 30 who had recovered from COVID-19. Sequenced: PBMCs or T cells enriched from blood (not recorded which). CDR3 in amino acids: CASSPGDGRDNQPQHF. The CDR3 bases are TGCGCCAGCAGCCCAGGGGACGGCAGGGACAATCAGCCCCAGCATTTT.